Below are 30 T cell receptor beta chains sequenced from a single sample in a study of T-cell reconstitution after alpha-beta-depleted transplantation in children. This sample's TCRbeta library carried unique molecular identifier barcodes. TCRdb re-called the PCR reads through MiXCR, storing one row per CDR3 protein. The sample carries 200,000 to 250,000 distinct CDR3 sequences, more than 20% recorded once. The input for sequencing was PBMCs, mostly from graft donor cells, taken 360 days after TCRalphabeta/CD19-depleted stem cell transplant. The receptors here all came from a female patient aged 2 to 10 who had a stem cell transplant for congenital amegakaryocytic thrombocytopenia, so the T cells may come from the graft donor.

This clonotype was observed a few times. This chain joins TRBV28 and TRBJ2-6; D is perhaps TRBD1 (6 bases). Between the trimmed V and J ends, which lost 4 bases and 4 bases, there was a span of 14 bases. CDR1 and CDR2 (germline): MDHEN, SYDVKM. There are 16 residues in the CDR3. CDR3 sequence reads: CASSWTALSGANVLTF. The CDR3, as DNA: TGTGCCAGCAGTTGGACAGCCCTATCCGGGGCCAACGTCCTGACTTTC.

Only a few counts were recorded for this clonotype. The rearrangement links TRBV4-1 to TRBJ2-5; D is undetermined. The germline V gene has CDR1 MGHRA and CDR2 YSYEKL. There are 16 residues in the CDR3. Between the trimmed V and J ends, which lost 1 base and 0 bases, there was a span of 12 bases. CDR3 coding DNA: TGCGCCAGCAGCCAAGTAGAAGACCTGTACCAAGAGACCCAGTACTTC. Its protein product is CASSQVEDLYQETQYF.

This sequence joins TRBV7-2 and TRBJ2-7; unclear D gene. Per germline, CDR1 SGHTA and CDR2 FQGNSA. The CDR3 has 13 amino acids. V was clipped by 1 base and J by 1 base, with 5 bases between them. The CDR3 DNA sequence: TGTGCCAGCAGCTTAGAGATTTCCTACGAGCAGTACTTC. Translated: CASSLEISYEQYF. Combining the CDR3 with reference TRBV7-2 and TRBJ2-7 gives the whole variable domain GAGVSQSPSNKVTEKGKDVELRCDPISGHTALYWYRQSLGQGLEFLIYFQGNSAPDKSGLPSDRFSAERTGGSVSTLTIQRTQQEDSAVYLCASSLEISYEQYFGPGTRLTVT.

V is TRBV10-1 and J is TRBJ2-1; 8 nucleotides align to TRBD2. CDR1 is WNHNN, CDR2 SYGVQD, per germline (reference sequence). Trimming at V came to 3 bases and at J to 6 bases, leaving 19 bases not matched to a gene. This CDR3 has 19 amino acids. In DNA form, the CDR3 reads TGCGCCAGCAGTGAAGGAGGGGTCTGGGAGCGGGAGTGTTTCAATGAGCAGTTCTTC. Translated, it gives CASSEGGVWERECFNEQFF.

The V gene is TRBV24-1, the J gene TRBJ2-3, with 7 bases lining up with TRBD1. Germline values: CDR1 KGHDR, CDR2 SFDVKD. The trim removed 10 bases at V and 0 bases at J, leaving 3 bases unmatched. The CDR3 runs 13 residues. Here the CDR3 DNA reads TGTGCCACTGGACAGGCTAGCACAGATACGCAGTATTTT. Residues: CATGQASTDTQYF.

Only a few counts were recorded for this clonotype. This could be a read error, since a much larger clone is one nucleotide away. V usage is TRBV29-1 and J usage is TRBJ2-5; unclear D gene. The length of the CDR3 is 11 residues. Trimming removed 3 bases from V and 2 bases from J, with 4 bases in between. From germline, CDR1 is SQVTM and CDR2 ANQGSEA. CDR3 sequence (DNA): TGCAGCGTTGACAGACAAGAGACCCAGTACTTC. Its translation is CSVDRQETQYF.

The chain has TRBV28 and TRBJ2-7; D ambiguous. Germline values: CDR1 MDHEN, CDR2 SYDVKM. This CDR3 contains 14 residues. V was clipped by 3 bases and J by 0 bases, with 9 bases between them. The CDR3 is CASSLPWSSYEQYF. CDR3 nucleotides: TGTGCCAGCAGTTTGCCTTGGAGCTCCTACGAGCAGTACTTC.

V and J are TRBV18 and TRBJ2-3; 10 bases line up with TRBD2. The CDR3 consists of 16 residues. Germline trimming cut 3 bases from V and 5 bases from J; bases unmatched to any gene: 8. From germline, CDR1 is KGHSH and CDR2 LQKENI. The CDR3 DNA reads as TGTGCCAGCTCACCGACCAGCGGGGGGGCCGTAGATACGCAGTATTTT. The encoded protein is CASSPTSGGAVDTQYF.

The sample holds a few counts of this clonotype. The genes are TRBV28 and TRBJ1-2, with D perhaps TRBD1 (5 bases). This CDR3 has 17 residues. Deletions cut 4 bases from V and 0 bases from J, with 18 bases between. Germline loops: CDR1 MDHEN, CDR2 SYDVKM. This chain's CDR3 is CASSWGQGRKPNYGYTF. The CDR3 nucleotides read TGTGCCAGCAGTTGGGGCCAGGGAAGAAAACCTAACTATGGCTACACCTTC.

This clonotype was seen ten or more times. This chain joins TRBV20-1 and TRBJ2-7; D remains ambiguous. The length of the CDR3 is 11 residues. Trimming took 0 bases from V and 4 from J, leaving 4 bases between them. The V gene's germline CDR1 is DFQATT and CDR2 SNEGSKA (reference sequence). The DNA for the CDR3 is TGCAGTGCTAGAGAATATTACGAGCAGTACTTC. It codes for CSAREYYEQYF.

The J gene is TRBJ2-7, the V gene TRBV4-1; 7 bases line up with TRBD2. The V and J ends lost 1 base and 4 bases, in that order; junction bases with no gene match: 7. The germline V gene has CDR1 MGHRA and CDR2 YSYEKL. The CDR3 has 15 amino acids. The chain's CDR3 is CASSQARGLGYEQYF. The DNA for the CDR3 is TGCGCCAGCAGCCAAGCCAGAGGACTAGGGTACGAGCAGTACTTC.

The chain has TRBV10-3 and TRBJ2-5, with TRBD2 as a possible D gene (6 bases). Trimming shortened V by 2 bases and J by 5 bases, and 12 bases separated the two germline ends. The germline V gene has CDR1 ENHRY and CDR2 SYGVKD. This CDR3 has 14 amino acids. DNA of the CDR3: TGTGCCATCAGTGAGGCGGGGCGGATCGAGACCCAGTACTTC. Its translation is CAISEAGRIETQYF.

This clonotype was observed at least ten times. CDR3 DNA: TGTGCCAGCAGCTCGATTAGACAGGGACACAACACTGAAGCTTTCTTT. This encodes CASSSIRQGHNTEAFF. The chain has TRBV5-5 and TRBJ1-1; 7 nucleotides line up with TRBD1. CDR3 length: 16 residues. Unmatched junction bases numbered 10, after V lost 3 bases and J lost 2 bases. Looked up from germline, CDR1 is SGHKS and CDR2 is YYEKEE (reference sequence).

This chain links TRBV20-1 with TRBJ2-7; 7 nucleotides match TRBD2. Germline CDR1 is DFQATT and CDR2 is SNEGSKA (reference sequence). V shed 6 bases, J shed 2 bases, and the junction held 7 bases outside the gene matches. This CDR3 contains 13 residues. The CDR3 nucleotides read TGCAGTGCGGCCGGGAGGAACACCTACGAGCAGTACTTC. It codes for CSAAGRNTYEQYF.

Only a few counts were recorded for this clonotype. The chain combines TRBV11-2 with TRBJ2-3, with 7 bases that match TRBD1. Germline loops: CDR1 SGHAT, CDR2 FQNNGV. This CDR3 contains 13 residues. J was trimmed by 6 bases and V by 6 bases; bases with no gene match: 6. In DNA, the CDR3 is TGTGCCAGCAGACCTACAGGGGAGGATACGCAGTATTTT. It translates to CASRPTGEDTQYF.

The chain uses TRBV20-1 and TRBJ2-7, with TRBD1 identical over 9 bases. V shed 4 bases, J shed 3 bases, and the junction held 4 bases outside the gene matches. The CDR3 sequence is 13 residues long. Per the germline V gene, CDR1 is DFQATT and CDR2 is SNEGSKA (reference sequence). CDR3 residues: CSATGTGIYEQYF. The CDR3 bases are TGCAGTGCTACTGGGACAGGGATCTACGAGCAGTACTTC.

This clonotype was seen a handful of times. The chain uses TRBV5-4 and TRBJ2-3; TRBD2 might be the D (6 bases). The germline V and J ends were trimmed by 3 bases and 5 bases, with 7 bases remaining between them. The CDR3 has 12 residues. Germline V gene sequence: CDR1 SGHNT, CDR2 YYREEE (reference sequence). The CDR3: CASSYSGDTQYF. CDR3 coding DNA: TGTGCCAGCAGCTATAGCGGAGATACGCAGTATTTT.

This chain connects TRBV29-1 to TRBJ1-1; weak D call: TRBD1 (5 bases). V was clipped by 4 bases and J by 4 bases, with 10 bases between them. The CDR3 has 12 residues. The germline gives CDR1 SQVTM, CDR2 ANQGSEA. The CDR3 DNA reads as TGCAGCGTTGTCCGGGGGGGCACTGAAGCTTTCTTT. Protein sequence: CSVVRGGTEAFF. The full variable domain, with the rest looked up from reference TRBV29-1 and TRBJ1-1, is SAVISQKPSRDICQRGTSLTIQCQVDSQVTMMFWYRQQPGQSLTLIATANQGSEATYESGFVIDKFPISRPNLTFSTLTVSNMSPEDSSIYLCSVVRGGTEAFFGQGTRLTVV.

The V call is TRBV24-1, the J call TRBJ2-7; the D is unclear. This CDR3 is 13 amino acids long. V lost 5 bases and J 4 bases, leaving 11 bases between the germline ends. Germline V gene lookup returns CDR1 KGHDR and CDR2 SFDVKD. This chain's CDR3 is CATSVADKYEQYF. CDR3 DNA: TGTGCCACCAGTGTGGCAGACAAGTACGAGCAGTACTTC.

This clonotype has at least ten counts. CDR3 sequence: CASSPAGSGANVLTF. DNA for the CDR3: TGTGCCAGCAGTCCAGCGGGTTCTGGGGCCAACGTCCTGACTTTC. V usage is TRBV12-3 or TRBV12-4 and J usage is TRBJ2-6; TRBD2 is a possible D gene (6 bases). V was cut by 5 bases and J by 1 base, with 9 bases left in between. The CDR3 extends over 15 amino acids.

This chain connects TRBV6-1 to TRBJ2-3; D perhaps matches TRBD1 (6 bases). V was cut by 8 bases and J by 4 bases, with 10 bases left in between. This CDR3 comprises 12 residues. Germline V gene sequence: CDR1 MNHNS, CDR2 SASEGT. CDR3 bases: TGTGCCAGCTCTAAGGGGGCAGATACGCAGTATTTT. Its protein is CASSKGADTQYF.

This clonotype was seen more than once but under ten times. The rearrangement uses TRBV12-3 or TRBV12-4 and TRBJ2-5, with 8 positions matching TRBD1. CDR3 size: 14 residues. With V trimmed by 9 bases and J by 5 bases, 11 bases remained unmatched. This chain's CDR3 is CASLEAGGFETQYF. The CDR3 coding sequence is TGTGCCAGTCTCGAGGCAGGGGGCTTTGAGACCCAGTACTTC.

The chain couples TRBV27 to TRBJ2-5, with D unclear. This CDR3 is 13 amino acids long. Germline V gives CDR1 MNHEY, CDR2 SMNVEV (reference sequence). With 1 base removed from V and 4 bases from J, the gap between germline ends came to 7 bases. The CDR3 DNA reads TGTGCCAGCAGTTTATTCGCAGGAGAGACCCAGTACTTC. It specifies CASSLFAGETQYF.

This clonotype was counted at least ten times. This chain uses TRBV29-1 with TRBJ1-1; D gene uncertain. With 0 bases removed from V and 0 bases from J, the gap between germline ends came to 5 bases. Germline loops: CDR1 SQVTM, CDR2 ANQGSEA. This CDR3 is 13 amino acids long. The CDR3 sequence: CSVEDSLNTEAFF. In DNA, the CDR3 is TGCAGCGTTGAAGACTCACTGAACACTGAAGCTTTCTTT.

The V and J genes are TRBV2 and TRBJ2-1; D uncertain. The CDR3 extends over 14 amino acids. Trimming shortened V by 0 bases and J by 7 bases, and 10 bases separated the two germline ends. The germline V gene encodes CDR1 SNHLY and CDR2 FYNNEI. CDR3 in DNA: TGTGCCAGCAGTGAAGCGCTTGTGGGTAATGAGCAGTTCTTC. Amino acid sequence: CASSEALVGNEQFF.

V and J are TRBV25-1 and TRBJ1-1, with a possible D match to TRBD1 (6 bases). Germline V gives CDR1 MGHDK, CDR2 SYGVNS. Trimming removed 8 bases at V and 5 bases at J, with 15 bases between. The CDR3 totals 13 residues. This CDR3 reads CASHQEGGTEAFF. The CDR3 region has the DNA TGTGCCAGCCATCAGGAGGGGGGGACTGAAGCTTTCTTT.

This CDR3 is CASSYSFGPGELFF. The CDR3 bases are TGTGCCAGCAGTTACTCATTTGGTCCCGGGGAGCTGTTTTTT. The chain links TRBV6-2 or TRBV6-3 to TRBJ2-2; D unresolved. V shed 0 bases and J shed 6 bases, with 8 bases lying between them. This CDR3 spans 14 amino acids. Germline V gives CDR1 MNHEY, CDR2 SVGEGT.

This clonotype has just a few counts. The CDR3 region is CASNPEFTDTQYF. In DNA form, the CDR3 reads TGTGCCAGCAATCCGGAATTCACAGATACGCAGTATTTT. The chain is built from TRBV6-2 or TRBV6-3 and TRBJ2-3; D not certain. V was clipped by 7 bases and J by 2 bases, with 10 bases between them. CDR1 is MNHEY, CDR2 SVGEGT, per germline. The CDR3 totals 13 residues.

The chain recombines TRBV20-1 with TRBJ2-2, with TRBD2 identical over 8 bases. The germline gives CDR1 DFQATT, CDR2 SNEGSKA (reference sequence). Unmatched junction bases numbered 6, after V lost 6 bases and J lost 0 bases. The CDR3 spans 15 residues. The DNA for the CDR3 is TGCAGTGCGCTAACGGGAGGGCCGAACACCGGGGAGCTGTTTTTT. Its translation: CSALTGGPNTGELFF.

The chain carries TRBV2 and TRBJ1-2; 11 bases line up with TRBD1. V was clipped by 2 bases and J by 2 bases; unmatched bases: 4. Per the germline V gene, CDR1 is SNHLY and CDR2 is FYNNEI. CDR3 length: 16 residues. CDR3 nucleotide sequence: TGTGCCAGCAGTGAACTGGGGGACAGGGGGAACTATGGCTACACCTTC. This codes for CASSELGDRGNYGYTF.